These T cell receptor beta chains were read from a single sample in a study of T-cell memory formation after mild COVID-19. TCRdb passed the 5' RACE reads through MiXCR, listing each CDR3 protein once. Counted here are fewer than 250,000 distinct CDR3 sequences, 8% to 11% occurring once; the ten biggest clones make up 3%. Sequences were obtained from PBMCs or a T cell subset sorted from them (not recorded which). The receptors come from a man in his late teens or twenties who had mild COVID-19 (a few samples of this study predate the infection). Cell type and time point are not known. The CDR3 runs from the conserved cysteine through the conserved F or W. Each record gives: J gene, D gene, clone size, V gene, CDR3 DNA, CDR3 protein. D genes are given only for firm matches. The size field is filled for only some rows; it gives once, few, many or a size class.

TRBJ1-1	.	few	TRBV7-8	TGTGCCAGCAGCCTTGACAGGCACACTGAAGCTTTCTTT	CASSLDRHTEAFF
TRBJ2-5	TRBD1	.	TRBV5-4	TGTGCCAGCAGCTCGGGGACAGGTCAAGAGACCCAGTACTTC	CASSSGTGQETQYF
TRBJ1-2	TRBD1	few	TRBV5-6	TGTGCCAGCAGCTCTACAGGGGTCTATGGCTACACCTTC	CASSSTGVYGYTF
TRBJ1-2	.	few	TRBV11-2	TGTGCCAGCAGGCCGGCGGGGCCTGGCTACACCTTC	CASRPAGPGYTF
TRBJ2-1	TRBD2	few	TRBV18	TGTGCCAGCTCACTGCCGGGACTAGCAGCCTACAATGAGCAGTTCTTC	CASSLPGLAAYNEQFF
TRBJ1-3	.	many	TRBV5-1	TGCGCCAGCAGCTTGGATAGCTACTCTGGAAACACCATATATTTT	CASSLDSYSGNTIYF
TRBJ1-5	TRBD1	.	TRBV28	TGTGCCAGCGGGACAGTATATGGCAATCAGCCCCAGCATTTT	CASGTVYGNQPQHF
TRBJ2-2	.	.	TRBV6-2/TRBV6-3	TGTGCCAGCAGGGGGGCCCAGAACACCGGGGAGCTGTTTTTT	CASRGAQNTGELFF
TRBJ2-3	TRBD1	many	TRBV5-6	TGTGCCAGCAGCTTGCTGGGGACAGGGGAAAACACAGATACGCAGTATTTT	CASSLLGTGENTDTQYF
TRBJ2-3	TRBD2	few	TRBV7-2	TGTGCCAGCAGCTCCTGGATAGCGGGGGGCATAGATACGCAGTATTTT	CASSSWIAGGIDTQYF
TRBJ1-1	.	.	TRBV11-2	TGTGCCAGCAGCGCTGAAAAGAGTGAAGCTTTCTTT	CASSAEKSEAFF
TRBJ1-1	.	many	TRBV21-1	TGTGCCAGCAGCCGGTCGGGACAGGGTAACACTGAAGCTTTCTTT	CASSRSGQGNTEAFF
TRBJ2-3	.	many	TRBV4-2	TGTGCCAGCAGCCAAGATTCCCTGGTCGCAGATACGCAGTATTTT	CASSQDSLVADTQYF
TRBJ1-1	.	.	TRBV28	TGTGCCAGCAGTTGGGCAGGGAACACTGAAGCTTTCTTT	CASSWAGNTEAFF
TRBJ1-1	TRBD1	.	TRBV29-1	TGCAGCGTGCTGGGACAGCTCTCGAACACTGAAGCTTTCTTT	CSVLGQLSNTEAFF
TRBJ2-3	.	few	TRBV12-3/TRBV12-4	TGTGCCACCTCAGACCATAGCACAGATACGCAGTATTTT	CATSDHSTDTQYF
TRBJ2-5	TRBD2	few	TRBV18	TGTGCCAGCTCACCGCGGCTAGCGGTCCAAGAGACCCAGTACTTC	CASSPRLAVQETQYF
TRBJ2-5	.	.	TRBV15	TGTGCCACGGGGATGGAACTTGTTCCCCAAGAGACCCAGTACTTC	CATGMELVPQETQYF
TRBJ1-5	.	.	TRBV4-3	TGCGCCAGCAGCCAAGAGGTCGCTCAGCCCCAGCATTTT	CASSQEVAQPQHF
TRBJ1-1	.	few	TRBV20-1	TGCAGTGCTAGAGATCCTCTCCTAGGGGGAAGCACTGAAGCTTTCTTT	CSARDPLLGGSTEAFF
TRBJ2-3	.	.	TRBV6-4	TGTGCCAGCAGTGACGGACACCGCACAGATACGCAGTATTTT	CASSDGHRTDTQYF
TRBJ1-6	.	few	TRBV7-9	TGTGCCAGCAGCTATCGACAGACTAATTCACCCCTCCACTTT	CASSYRQTNSPLHF
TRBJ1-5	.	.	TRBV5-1	TGCGCCAGCAGCTTGGTTCCCGGGGGCGAGCAGCCCCAGCATTTT	CASSLVPGGEQPQHF
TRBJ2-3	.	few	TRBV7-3	TGTGCCAGCAGCTTAAACCCCGGCCCCGGGAGGCAGTATTTT	CASSLNPGPGRQYF
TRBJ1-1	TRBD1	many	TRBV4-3	TGCGCCAGCAGTCCCTTGGGGGGACAGGGGCTGAACACTGAAGCTTTCTTT	CASSPLGGQGLNTEAFF
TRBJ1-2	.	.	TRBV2	TGTGCCAGCAGTGACCCCTACAGCTATGGCTACACCTTC	CASSDPYSYGYTF
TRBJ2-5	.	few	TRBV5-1	TGCGCCAGCAGCTTGTCGGCACACCAAGAGACCCAGTACTTC	CASSLSAHQETQYF
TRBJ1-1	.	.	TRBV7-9	TGTGCCAGCAGCCAGGATCACAGGGAAGGAGCTTTCTTT	CASSQDHREGAFF
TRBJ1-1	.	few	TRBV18	TGTGCCAGCTCACCCCGAACAGCCGTGAACACTGAAGCTTTCTTT	CASSPRTAVNTEAFF
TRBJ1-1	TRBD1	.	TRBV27	TGTGCCAGCAGTCGCAGGACAGGGGGCACTGAAGCTTTCTTT	CASSRRTGGTEAFF
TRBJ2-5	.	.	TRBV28	TGTGCCAGCAGCCTCCTCAGGGGGACCCAGTACTTC	CASSLLRGTQYF
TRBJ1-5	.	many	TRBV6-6	TGTGCCAGCAGTTTACAGGATAGCAATCAGCCCCAGCATTTT	CASSLQDSNQPQHF
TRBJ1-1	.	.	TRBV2	TGTGCCAGCGGACGGGAGGGGAACACTGAAGCTTTCTTT	CASGREGNTEAFF
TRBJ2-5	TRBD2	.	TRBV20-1	TGCAGTGCTGGCATGGGACTAGCGGAAGAGACCCAGTACTTC	CSAGMGLAEETQYF
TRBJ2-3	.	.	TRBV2	TGTGCCAGCAGTCTCCCCGACAGCACAGATACGCAGTATTTT	CASSLPDSTDTQYF
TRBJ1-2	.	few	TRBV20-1	TGCAGTGCTAGCGCAGGGAACCCTAACTATGGCTACACCTTC	CSASAGNPNYGYTF
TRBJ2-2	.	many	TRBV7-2	TGTGCCAGCAGCTCGAAACAGGGAAAGGCCGGGGAGCTGTTTTTT	CASSSKQGKAGELFF
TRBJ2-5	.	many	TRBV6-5	TGTGCCAGCAGTTACCTGGCACTTCAAGAGACCCAGTACTTC	CASSYLALQETQYF
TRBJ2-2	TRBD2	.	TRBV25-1	TGTGCCAGCAGTGAATTCCCAGCGGGGGCCGGGGAGCTGTTTTTT	CASSEFPAGAGELFF
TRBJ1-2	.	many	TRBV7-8	TGTGCCAGCAGCTTAGGAGATAACTATGGCTACACCTTC	CASSLGDNYGYTF
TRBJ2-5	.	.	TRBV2	TGTGCCAGCAGTGATTGGCAGCACCTGGAGACCCAGTACTTC	CASSDWQHLETQYF
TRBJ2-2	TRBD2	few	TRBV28	TGTGCCCTCGGCGGGGGGACCGGGGAGCTGTTTTTT	CALGGGTGELFF
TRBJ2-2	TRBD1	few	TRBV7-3	TGTGCCAGCAGGAGGACAGGGGGCGGCACCGGGGAGCTGTTTTTT	CASRRTGGGTGELFF
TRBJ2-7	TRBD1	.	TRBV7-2	TGTGCCAGCAGACCTACCGGGACAGGAATCTACGAGCAGTACTTC	CASRPTGTGIYEQYF
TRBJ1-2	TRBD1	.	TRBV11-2	TGTGCCAGCAGAATCCCAGGGGGCGGTGGCTACACCTTC	CASRIPGGGGYTF
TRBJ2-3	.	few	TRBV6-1	TGTGCCAGCAGTGGTTGGCAGGGGGGTCCAGATACGCAGTATTTT	CASSGWQGGPDTQYF
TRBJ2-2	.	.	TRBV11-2	TGTGCCAGCAGCTTAGCTCGGTACAGGACACGTAACACCGGGGAGCTGTTTTTT	CASSLARYRTRNTGELFF
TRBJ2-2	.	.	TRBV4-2	TGTGCCAGCAGCCAAGCCATAAACCGGGGTATAACTTACACCGGGGAGCTGTTTTTT	CASSQAINRGITYTGELFF
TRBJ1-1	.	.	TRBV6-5	TGTGCCAGCAGGCTAAACACAGGGAAGGACACTGAAGCTTTCTTT	CASRLNTGKDTEAFF
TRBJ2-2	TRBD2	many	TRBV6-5	TGTGCCAGCAGCCGACCTAGCGGGGGTCTCTCCGGGGAGCTGTTTTTT	CASSRPSGGLSGELFF
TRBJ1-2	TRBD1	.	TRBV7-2	TGTGCCAGCAGCCCATCCCAGGACAGGGGGGGGTATGGCTACACCTTC	CASSPSQDRGGYGYTF
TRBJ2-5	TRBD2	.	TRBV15	TGTGCCACCAGCAGGGCGACTAGCGGGGGGGAAGAGACCCAGTACTTC	CATSRATSGGEETQYF
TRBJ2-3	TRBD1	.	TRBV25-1	TGTGCCAGCAGTAAAACCCGGGACAGGGTCACAGATACGCAGTATTTT	CASSKTRDRVTDTQYF
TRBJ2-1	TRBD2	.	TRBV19	TGTGCCAGTAGTAACGCCGGGACTAGCGGGTCCCATGAGCAGTTCTTC	CASSNAGTSGSHEQFF
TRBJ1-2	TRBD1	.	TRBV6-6	TGTGCCAGCAGCCACGACAGGGACAGGGGCTACACCTTC	CASSHDRDRGYTF
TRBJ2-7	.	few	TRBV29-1	TGCAGCGTTGGGAGGGGACAGCACGAGCAGTACTTC	CSVGRGQHEQYF
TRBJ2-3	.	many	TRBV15	TGTGCCACCAGCTCCCCAGACAGACTCACAGATACGCAGTATTTT	CATSSPDRLTDTQYF
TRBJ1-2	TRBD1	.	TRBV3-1	TGTGCCAGCAGCCTTAGTACCGCACAGGGGGCCAGAGGCTACACCTTC	CASSLSTAQGARGYTF